This TCR beta chain was profiled in a study of shared clonotypes between healthy human individuals. General study findings and limits: Clonotypes shared by all four donors outscored non-shared clonotypes in generation probability.

Only CD45RO-negative cells positively selected for CCR7 counted as naive CD8 cells, so terminally differentiated effector memory CD45RA+ cells were excluded. Notes on this clone: Its antigen is not identified.

Sequencing used immunoSEQ multiplex PCR; TCRdb keeps in-frame clones, though not all of them. This table has about 590,000 clones, about 95% appearing once. The source of this sequence is a young woman in good health. Sequencing input: naive CD8+ T cells sorted from blood.

The CDR3 spells CASSPYPSGTTDTQYF. Here the CDR3 DNA reads TGTGCCAGCTCACCATATCCTAGCGGAACCACAGATACGCAGTATTTT. J is TRBJ2-3 and V is TRBV18, with 7 bases matching TRBD2. V trimming: 2 bases; J trimming: 2 bases; junction bases outside the gene matches: 7. The CDR3 totals 16 residues. Germline V gives CDR1 KGHSH, CDR2 LQKENI. Supplemented by reference TRBV18 and TRBJ2-3, the full variable domain reads NAGVMQNPRHLVRRRGQEARLRCSPMKGHSHVYWYRQLPEEGLKFMVYLQKENIIDESGMPKERFSAEFPKEGPSILRIQQVVRGDSAAYFCASSPYPSGTTDTQYFGPGTRLTVL.